This TCR beta chain stems from a study of blood T cell repertoires in COVID-19. About the research overall: COVID-19 samples collected from the United States, Italy and Spain covered acute and convalescent phases. Nucleic acid was either cDNA or gDNA, and it came from T cells, B-cell-depleted T cells, or PBMCs.

Assay used: immunoSEQ multiplex PCR; TCRdb lists only in-frame clones, some missing. The sample has 200,000 to 300,000 clones; around 88% are singletons. CDR1 is SNHLY, CDR2 FYNNEI, per germline. V was shortened by 5 bases and J by 0 bases, with 8 bases between the two germline ends. The CDR3 length is 13 residues. The sample taken for sequencing was peripheral blood. The receptor was derived from a man aged 25 to 45 with active or convalescent COVID-19. V and J are TRBV2 and TRBJ2-7; D not resolved. CDR3 sequence (DNA): TGTGCCAGCAGTCGTCCTAACTCCTACGAGCAGTACTTC. The encoded protein is CASSRPNSYEQYF.